This TCR beta chain stems from a study of T cell responses to AZD1222 COVID-19 vaccine. About this clone itself: Its antigen is unidentified.

Second-dose timings of about 4 or about 12 weeks were pooled. Regarding the study as a whole: Within unmutated variant regions lay the reported targets of nearly half of spike-specific TCRs. Donors skewed white British and female; clonal diversity was possibly underestimated. Baseline seropositivity occurred in only a handful of AZD1222 recipients.

The germline gives CDR1 SGHDT, CDR2 YYEEEE. The CDR3 extends over 14 amino acids. V shed 0 bases and J shed 2 bases, with 5 bases lying between them. The data were produced by immunoSEQ multiplex PCR, yet TCRdb's version contains in-frame clones alone and is incomplete. The sample lists over 60,000 clones; roughly 80% were seen once. This clonotype was obtained from an adult who received the AZD1222 COVID-19 vaccine. The V gene is TRBV5-6, the J gene TRBJ2-2; D is unresolved. Source: peripheral blood, taken 28 days after the second AZD1222 dose. This CDR3 is CASSLDSNTGELFF. The CDR3 nucleotides are TGTGCCAGCAGCTTGGACAGTAACACCGGGGAGCTGTTTTTT.